This TCR beta chain was identified during a study of cytotoxic CD8 clonotypes in ibrutinib-treated CLL (dated by TCRdb to the early 2020s). In terms of the full investigation: The cohort was composed of 11 relapsed/refractory and about 15 treatment-naive patients; IGHV unmutated status was identified in 17 patients. Responses were partial in 25 or so patients and complete in 2; after median 68 months follow-up, 14 stayed in remission and about twelve progressed. Response samples were obtained after a median of 12 months of treatment, with a range of roughly 6 to 40 months. An average of 255,043 productive templates and approximately 90,000 productive rearrangements was obtained per sample. Of the approximately 90 participants in the trial, about two dozen had longitudinal samples available. Cryopreserved peripheral blood mononuclear cells were obtained prior to treatment, at the time of response, and at either disease progression or sustained remission. Every sample from remission and from progressive disease was obtained while the patients were still on ibrutinib. Paper-wide results and their limitations: Clonality increased at ibrutinib response, stayed stable in sustained remission, and fell back toward baseline at progression. Baseline clonality was found to be higher than that of age-matched healthy donors and was strongly correlated with circulating CD8+ T-cell counts. Public clonotypes were rare and either shrank or stayed stable during treatment, and the rise in clonality at ibrutinib response reflected expansion of private clonotypes. Lymph node repertoires were not examined, and the timing of sampling was not matched between patients in sustained remission and those whose disease progressed.

At the junction V is shortened by 3 bases and J by 9 bases, with 19 bases in between. Taken from the germline V gene, the CDR1 and CDR2 loops are SGDLS and YYNGEE. Spanning cysteine to phenylalanine, the CDR3 consists of 15 amino acids. Of all the DNA, just the CDR3 is kept, 45 bases in frame from base 1. The goal of deep resolution MiSeq sequencing was a depth between 1 in 1 million and 1 in 200,000 T cells, and coverage averaged 10x per clonotype. TCR beta libraries were generated with the immunoSEQ hsTCRB Kit. As for the authors' bioinformatics: ImmunoSEQ Data Assistant and ImmunoSEQ Analyzer were used for data analysis, and V, D and J genes were assigned according to IMGT definitions. Clonality, which ranges from 0 to 1, was calculated by subtracting the normalized Shannon entropy of productive rearrangement frequencies from one. Public clonotype analysis was restricted to overrepresented clonotypes comprising at least 0.05% of each patient's repertoire. Approximately 14 age-matched healthy donor repertoires from immuneACCESS served as clonality controls. TCRdb limited this immuneACCESS table to in-frame rearrangements with V and J called. A share of clones is missing; checked studies link under half to unresolved V genes, and the rest is unexplained. For V, J and clone size, that table is used; D and trimming come from the DNA. The sample table contains approximately 60,000 clones; only one count was recorded for 45% to 70% of them. Together, the top ten hold about a fifth of the sample.

The label giving this sample's time point can be read as: around 25 months on ibrutinib. For TCR beta library preparation, around 2 micrograms of genomic DNA were isolated from cryopreserved PBMCs. High-throughput TCR beta sequencing was performed on longitudinal blood samples from CLL patients receiving ibrutinib monotherapy. Patients were enrolled in a phase 2 open-label single-center ibrutinib monotherapy trial. On this clone itself: Its antigen is currently not known. Per-base qualities were not stored, and no clone one base away is much larger.

Specimen: PBMCs, collected after 24 months of ibrutinib treatment. The sequence is built from TRBV9 and TRBJ1-5, with the D gene not confidently named. The clonotype comes from a human donor with chronic lymphocytic leukemia. In nucleotides, the sequence is TGTGCCAGCAGCGACATCCCAGGTTTCCTCACGCCCCAGCATTTT. Translated, it reads CASSDIPGFLTPQHF.